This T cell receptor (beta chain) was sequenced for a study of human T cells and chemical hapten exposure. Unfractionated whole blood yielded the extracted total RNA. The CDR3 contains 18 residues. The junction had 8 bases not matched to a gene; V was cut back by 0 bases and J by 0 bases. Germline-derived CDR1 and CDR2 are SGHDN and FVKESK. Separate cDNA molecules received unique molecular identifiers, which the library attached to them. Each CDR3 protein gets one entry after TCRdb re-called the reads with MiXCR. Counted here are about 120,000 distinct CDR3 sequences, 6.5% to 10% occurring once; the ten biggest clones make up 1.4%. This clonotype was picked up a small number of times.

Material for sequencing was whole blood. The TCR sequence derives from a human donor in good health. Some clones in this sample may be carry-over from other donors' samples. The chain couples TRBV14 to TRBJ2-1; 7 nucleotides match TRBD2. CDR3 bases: TGTGCCAGCAGCCAAGAGGGTAGCGGGCCGAGCTCCTACAATGAGCAGTTCTTC. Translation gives CASSQEGSGPSSYNEQFF.